The following is a T cell receptor beta chain sequence with its context. Its antigen is currently unknown. The V gene's germline CDR1 is SGHVS and CDR2 FNYEAQ. V shed 3 bases and J shed 2 bases, with 7 bases lying between them. This CDR3 region has 13 residues. Repertoires were generated with immunoSEQ multiplex PCR, while TCRdb's copy carries only in-frame clones and drops some. The table records more than 80,000 clones, around 90% of them present only once. Patients were ruled out by autoimmune disease history or systemic immunosuppression. Blood sampling was done at baseline, cycle 4 day 1, and cycle 7 day 1. The sample originates from a study of OX40 agonist ivuxolimab in advanced cancers. About the research overall: Aged roughly 23 to 80 with a mean of roughly 63 years, they were 82.7% male. Notes on the study in general: Also present in some nonresponders was a low level of normalized T-cell clonal expansion.

The input for sequencing was CD4+ or CD8+ T cells sorted from blood, taken in a trial of the OX40 agonist ivuxolimab. The source of this sequence is an adult with an advanced solid tumor such as melanoma, head and neck, liver or kidney cancer. The gene calls are TRBV7-6 and TRBJ1-1; D is ambiguous. CDR3 bases: TGTGCCAGCAGCTTTGGCAGTAACACTGAAGCTTTCTTT. Its protein product is CASSFGSNTEAFF.